This TCR beta chain came from a study of cytomegalovirus exposure and HLA in healthy donors listed by TCRdb under 2017. Looking at the study overall: According to a later analysis, one platform produced both the 120 validation repertoires and the roughly 660 repertoires of the first cohort. The study aimed to test whether signatures of past pathogen exposure could be identified by cataloging public T cell receptors. A separate validation cohort of about 110 different subjects was used in addition to the approximately 640-subject first cohort. High-throughput TCR immunosequencing, statistical association of individual TCRs with disease status, and machine learning were combined to predict cytomegalovirus infection status.

Results and caveats for the whole study, not just this receptor: Three of the identified cytomegalovirus-associated TCR beta chains were confirmed in vitro to be specific for cytomegalovirus antigens. The classifier was reported to diagnose cytomegalovirus status with high specificity and sensitivity in both the original cohort and the validation cohort. The study listed over 150 TCR beta chains as associated with cytomegalovirus. In a later analysis, TCRs clustered in the first cohort were found to also tend to co-occur in the roughly 120 validation repertoires, with 85% to 95% of cluster scores above 0. The authors suggested that the approach could potentially be extended to other disease states and immunological phenotypes. The validation cohort had no HLA typing available for a later analysis, so co-occurrence within that cohort was assessed over all 120 or so repertoires. Most TCR sequences were seen in very few donors, while some public TCRs were found in many individuals.

The junction shows trimming of 5 bases on V and 5 bases on J, plus 10 bases between the germline ends. From cysteine to phenylalanine, the CDR3 is 13 amino acids long. Only CDR3 DNA remains: 39 bases, in frame from the first base. The germline V gene (reference sequence) yields MNHEY for CDR1 and SMNVEV for CDR2. Worth noting for this clone: Its specific antigen is unknown. Base qualities are not at hand, and no much larger clone is one base apart.

The library was prepared using the immunoSEQ multiplex PCR assay. In the paper's pipeline: A statistical classification framework was developed to diagnose cytomegalovirus status using the catalog of TCR beta chain sequences. Sourced from immuneACCESS, this table was stored by TCRdb with only in-frame sequences that have V and J called. A share of the clones is absent; for the studies checked, an unresolved V gene accounts for under half, and the remainder has no known explanation. V, J and clone size were drawn from that table, and D and trimming were deduced from the DNA. The sample includes 95,000 to 150,000 clones, with approximately 94% observed a single time. 1.5% to 2% of the sample goes to the ten largest clones. Donors formed part of the validation cohort, which comprised about 130 subjects and was distinct from the first cohort of several hundred subjects.

The TCR sequence derives from a man between 18 and 35 years old in good health and CMV-seronegative. The sequenced sample was PBMCs. The chain joins TRBV27 to TRBJ1-5; the D gene lacks a confident call. The CDR3 reads as follows: CASSPLGDQPQHF. The base sequence is TGTGCCAGCAGTCCCCTAGGAGATCAGCCCCAGCATTTT.